This T cell receptor (beta chain) is from a study of CD8 T cells in Susac syndrome. In blood CD8+ and CD4+ T cells, TCR beta underwent sequencing. CD8+ and CD4+ T cells were negatively isolated; TEMRA cells were FACS-enriched. With regard to this clonotype: What it binds is unknown.

Study observations and caveats: TCR sequencing and HLA analysis covered a relatively small number of individuals.

Germline lookup yields CDR1 MNHEY and CDR2 SMNVEV (reference sequence). CDR3 length: 17 residues. Trimming stripped 0 bases from V and 0 bases from J, with 14 bases between. RNA amounts of 0.5 to 1 ug underwent reverse transcription with random hexamers. The CDR3 of TCR beta was amplified by immunoSEQ multiplex PCR across 54 Vbeta and 13 Jbeta. TCRdb recomputed calls from the immunoSEQ multiplex PCR reads with MiXCR, one row per CDR3 protein. This table holds about 290,000 distinct CDR3 sequences, 85% found once. What was sequenced was CD8+ T cells from PBMCs. This clonotype was obtained from a human donor with multiple sclerosis. V gene TRBV27 combines with J gene TRBJ1-2; D may be TRBD1 (6 bases). CDR3 in amino acids: CASSLSHRQVPNYGYTF. The CDR3 bases are TGTGCCAGCAGTTTATCTCACCGACAGGTACCTAACTATGGCTACACCTTC.